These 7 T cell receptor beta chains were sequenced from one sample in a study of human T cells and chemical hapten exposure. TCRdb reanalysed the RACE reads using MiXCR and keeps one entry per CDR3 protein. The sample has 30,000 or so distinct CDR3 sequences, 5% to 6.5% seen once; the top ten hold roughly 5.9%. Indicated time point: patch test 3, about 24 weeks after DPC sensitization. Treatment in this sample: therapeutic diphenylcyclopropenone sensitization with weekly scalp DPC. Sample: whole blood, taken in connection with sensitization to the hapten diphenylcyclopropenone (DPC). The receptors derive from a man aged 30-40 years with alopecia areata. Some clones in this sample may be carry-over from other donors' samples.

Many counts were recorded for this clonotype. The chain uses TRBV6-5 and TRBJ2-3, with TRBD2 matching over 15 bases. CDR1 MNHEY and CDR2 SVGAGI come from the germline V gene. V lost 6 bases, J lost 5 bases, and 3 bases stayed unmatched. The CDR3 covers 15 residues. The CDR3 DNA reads TGTGCCAGCAGCACGGGACTAGCGGGAGGAGATACGCAGTATTTT. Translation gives CASSTGLAGGDTQYF.

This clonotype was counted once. DNA for the CDR3: TGTGCCAGCAGTGCCCCCCTGGGAGAGCAGTACTTC. The encoded protein is CASSAPLGEQYF. The genes are TRBV25-1 and TRBJ2-7; D is ambiguous. Per the germline V gene, CDR1 is MGHDK and CDR2 is SYGVNS. V lost 4 bases, J lost 7 bases, and 11 bases lay in between. The CDR3 spans 12 residues.

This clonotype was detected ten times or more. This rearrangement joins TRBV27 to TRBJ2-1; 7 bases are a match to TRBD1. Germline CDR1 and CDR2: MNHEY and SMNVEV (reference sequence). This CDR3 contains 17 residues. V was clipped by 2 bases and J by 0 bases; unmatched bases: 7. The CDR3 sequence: CASSLPIQGSSYNEQFF. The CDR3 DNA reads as TGTGCCAGCAGTTTACCAATACAGGGGAGCTCCTACAATGAGCAGTTCTTC.

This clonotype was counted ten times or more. The CDR3 here is CAWARTGGRTEAFF. CDR3 bases: TGTGCCTGGGCTCGGACAGGGGGTCGTACTGAAGCTTTCTTT. The V gene is TRBV30, the J gene TRBJ1-1; 10 bases line up with TRBD1. This CDR3 has 14 residues. CDR1 and CDR2 from the germline V gene are GTSNPN and SVGIG (reference sequence). Unmatched junction bases numbered 8, after V lost 5 bases and J lost 5 bases.

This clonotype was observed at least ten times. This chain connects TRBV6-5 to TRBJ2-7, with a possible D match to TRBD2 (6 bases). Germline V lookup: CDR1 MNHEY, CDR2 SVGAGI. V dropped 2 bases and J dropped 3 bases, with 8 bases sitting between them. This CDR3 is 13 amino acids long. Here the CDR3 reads CASSYPGSYEQYF. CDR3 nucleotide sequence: TGTGCCAGCAGTTACCCCGGGAGCTACGAGCAGTACTTC.

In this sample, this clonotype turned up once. The CDR3 DNA sequence: TGTGCCAGCAGTCTCGATGACAGGCTCAATTCACCCCTCCACTTT. This encodes CASSLDDRLNSPLHF. The chain carries TRBV12-3 or TRBV12-4 and TRBJ1-6; TRBD1 is a possible D gene (6 bases). The length of the CDR3 is 15 residues. V lost 5 bases, J lost 7 bases, and 15 bases lay in between.

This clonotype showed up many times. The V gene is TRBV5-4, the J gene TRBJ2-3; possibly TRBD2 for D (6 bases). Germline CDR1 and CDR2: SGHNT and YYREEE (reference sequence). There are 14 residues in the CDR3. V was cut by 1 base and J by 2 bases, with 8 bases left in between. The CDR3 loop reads CASSLSGVTDTQYF. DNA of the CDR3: TGTGCCAGCAGCTTGTCGGGAGTCACAGATACGCAGTATTTT.